The rows below give T cell receptor beta chains drawn from one sample of a study of Graves' ophthalmopathy and Graves' hyperthyroidism. TCRdb used MiXCR to reprocess the multiplex PCR reads, holding one entry per CDR3 protein. The sample includes roughly 1.1 million distinct CDR3 sequences, approximately 35% of them seen just once. The material sequenced was peripheral blood or thyroid tissue (not recorded which). The receptor set was obtained from an adult man with Graves' hyperthyroidism. Both conserved end residues are part of each CDR3. The D gene is left open where the match is weak. Clone size, where shown, is once, few, many, or a class for clones that have expanded.

d_gene,abundance,j_gene,v_gene,CDR3aa,CDR3nt
TRBD2,many,TRBJ2-7,TRBV29-1,CSIKKLAGEEQYF,TGCAGCATCAAGAAACTAGCGGGGGAGGAGCAGTACTTC
TRBD1,few,TRBJ1-2,TRBV10-2,CASSGTVSRGYTF,TGTGCCAGCAGTGGGACAGTCTCACGCGGCTACACCTTC
NA,few,TRBJ1-5,TRBV6-1,CASSEALFQPQHF,TGTGCCAGCAGTGAAGCCCTTTTTCAGCCCCAGCATTTT
NA,few,TRBJ2-7,TRBV5-6,CASSQDTAGVSYEQYF,TGTGCCAGCAGCCAAGATACGGCAGGGGTCTCCTACGAGCAGTACTTC
NA,many,TRBJ1-6,TRBV14,CASSLAGYNSPLHF,TGTGCCAGCAGCTTGGCGGGATATAATTCACCCCTCCACTTT
TRBD1,NA,TRBJ1-1,TRBV29-1,CSVARTGGRNTEAFF,TGCAGCGTCGCTAGGACAGGGGGTAGGAACACTGAAGCTTTCTTT
TRBD2,NA,TRBJ2-3,TRBV7-3,CASSFGREVADTQYF,TGTGCCAGCAGCTTCGGGCGGGAGGTTGCAGATACGCAGTATTTT
NA,few,TRBJ2-7,TRBV5-5,CASTPPGGLRYEQYF,TGTGCCAGCACCCCCCCGGGCGGGCTTCGCTACGAGCAGTACTTC
NA,NA,TRBJ1-5,TRBV19,CASSTAVSNQPQHF,TGTGCCAGTAGTACAGCCGTTAGCAATCAGCCCCAGCATTTT
NA,NA,TRBJ1-5,TRBV6-2/TRBV6-3,CASSYLARINQPQHF,TGTGCCAGCAGTTACCTTGCCCGAATCAATCAGCCCCAGCATTTT
NA,NA,TRBJ2-5,TRBV7-2,CASSYSAAAGATQYF,TGTGCCAGCAGTTACTCGGCGGCGGCCGGGGCGACCCAGTACTTC
NA,many,TRBJ2-2,TRBV5-8,CASSFGGHDTGELFF,TGTGCCAGCAGCTTCGGAGGACACGACACCGGGGAGCTGTTTTTT
TRBD2,many,TRBJ2-7,TRBV7-6,CASSPGLAGASVYEQYF,TGTGCCAGCAGCCCGGGACTAGCGGGCGCCTCGGTCTACGAGCAGTACTTC
TRBD1,NA,TRBJ2-2,TRBV19,CASSPQGAVAGELFF,TGTGCCAGTAGTCCGCAGGGGGCGGTCGCCGGGGAGCTGTTTTTT
NA,many,TRBJ1-1,TRBV29-1,CSVVGVTEAFF,TGCAGCGTTGTAGGGGTCACTGAAGCTTTCTTT
NA,NA,TRBJ1-5,TRBV5-1,CASSLGAGEGNQPQHF,TGCGCCAGCAGCTTGGGCGCGGGGGAAGGCAATCAGCCCCAGCATTTT
NA,many,TRBJ2-2,TRBV24-1,CATSVSETGELFF,TGTGCCACCAGTGTATCGGAAACCGGGGAGCTGTTTTTT
NA,NA,TRBJ2-7,TRBV9,CASSAQPPETLRPYEQYF,TGTGCCAGCAGCGCCCAACCACCTGAGACTCTACGACCCTACGAGCAGTACTTC
NA,NA,TRBJ1-3,TRBV2,CASSQGIAGYTIYF,TGTGCCAGCAGTCAGGGGATCGCTGGCTACACCATATATTTT
TRBD1,many,TRBJ1-6,TRBV10-3,CATLGTGGHNSPLHF,TGTGCCACCCTGGGGACAGGGGGCCATAATTCACCCCTCCACTTT
TRBD2,many,TRBJ2-7,TRBV10-3,CAISEPRGTSGAPFYEQYF,TGTGCCATCAGTGAGCCACGAGGGACTAGCGGGGCTCCCTTCTACGAGCAGTACTTC
NA,few,TRBJ1-2,TRBV11-2,CASSPPRAPGYTF,TGTGCCAGCAGCCCCCCCCGGGCGCCGGGCTACACCTTC
NA,many,TRBJ1-5,TRBV11-2,CASSLEGGRYQPQHF,TGTGCCAGCAGCTTAGAAGGGGGGAGATATCAGCCCCAGCATTTT
NA,NA,TRBJ1-1,TRBV7-2,CASSWRLAGATEAFF,TGTGCCAGCAGCTGGCGACTAGCGGGGGCCACTGAAGCTTTCTTT
TRBD1,NA,TRBJ1-1,TRBV18,CASSRGQGGTEAFF,TGTGCCAGCTCACGAGGACAGGGTGGCACTGAAGCTTTCTTT
NA,few,TRBJ1-2,TRBV28,CASTDHLWGYGYTF,TGTGCCAGCACAGACCACCTGTGGGGCTATGGCTACACCTTC
NA,NA,TRBJ2-5,TRBV30,CAWSPGSETQYF,TGTGCCTGGAGTCCCGGATCTGAGACCCAGTACTTC
NA,many,TRBJ1-3,TRBV29-1,CSVELGLGGGNTIYF,TGCAGCGTTGAATTAGGGTTGGGGGGTGGAAACACCATATATTTT